What follows are 32 T cell receptor beta chains derived from one specimen sequenced in a study of blood T cell repertoires in COVID-19. The table came from immunoSEQ multiplex PCR; TCRdb's copy has only in-frame clones and leaves some out. The table has about 430,000 clones, approximately 90% seen once. Sequenced sample: peripheral blood. These receptors were taken from a man younger than 35 with COVID-19, enrolled during active disease.

The chain is built from TRBV19 and TRBJ2-4; 12 bases are shared with TRBD2. V was pared by 7 bases and J by 3 bases, with 7 bases of the junction left unmatched. This CDR3 has 16 amino acids. Germline V gene data show CDR1 as LNHDA and CDR2 as SQIVND (reference sequence). This CDR3 reads CASTRLAGEDKNIQYF. The CDR3 DNA reads as TGTGCCAGTACTCGACTAGCGGGAGAGGACAAAAACATTCAGTACTTC. Full variable domain (missing parts from reference TRBV19 and TRBJ2-4): DGGITQSPKYLFRKEGQNVTLSCEQNLNHDAMYWYRQDPGQGLRLIYYSQIVNDFQKGDIAEGYSVSREKKESFPLTVTSAQKNPTAFYLCASTRLAGEDKNIQYFGAGTRLSVL.

J is TRBJ2-5 and V is TRBV4-1; D is unresolved. The V gene lost 4 bases and the J gene lost 4 bases, with 13 bases spanning the gap. The length of the CDR3 is 14 residues. Germline CDR1 is MGHRA and CDR2 is YSYEKL. This CDR3 is CASSPLGLGETQYF. The CDR3 nucleotides are TGCGCCAGCAGCCCGCTAGGCCTTGGAGAGACCCAGTACTTC.

J is TRBJ2-3 and V is TRBV5-5; TRBD2 might be the D (6 bases). V was shortened by 0 bases and J by 5 bases, with 7 bases between the two germline ends. The CDR3 sequence is 13 residues long. CDR1 and CDR2 from the germline V gene are SGHKS and YYEKEE (reference sequence). The CDR3 spells CASSLVGGDTQYF. CDR3 bases: TGTGCCAGCAGCTTGGTCGGGGGAGATACGCAGTATTTT.

The rearrangement joins TRBV2 to TRBJ2-1, with D possibly TRBD2 on 6 matching bases. The CDR3 contains 14 residues. CDR1 and CDR2 (germline): SNHLY, FYNNEI. Trimming removed 6 bases at V and 8 bases at J, with 17 bases between. CDR3 bases: TGTGCCAGCAGCCCCTTTGGAGGGGTGGATGAGCAGTTCTTC. It specifies CASSPFGGVDEQFF.

This rearrangement joins TRBV25-1 to TRBJ1-6, with 7 bases identical to TRBD1. V was pared by 4 bases and J by 9 bases, with 6 bases of the junction left unmatched. From germline, CDR1 is MGHDK and CDR2 SYGVNS. The CDR3 loop spans 14 amino acids. The DNA of the CDR3 is TGTGCCAGCAGTGCCCAGGGGGTTTTTTCACCCCTCCACTTT. Translating gives CASSAQGVFSPLHF.

Worth noting for this clone: Other DNA sequences of this sample code for an identical CDR3. The chain links TRBV18 to TRBJ2-7, with TRBD2 matching 11 bases. The CDR3 is made up of 15 amino acids. Germline loops: CDR1 KGHSH, CDR2 LQKENI. V lost 2 bases to trimming and J lost 0 bases; unmatched junction nucleotides: 0. The CDR3 reads CASSPTSGSSYEQYF. CDR3 nucleotides: TGTGCCAGCTCACCAACTAGCGGGAGCTCCTACGAGCAGTACTTC.

This clone was recorded only once. The chain combines TRBV7-6 with TRBJ1-5; 7 bases line up with TRBD1. The CDR3 totals 18 residues. Germline trimming cut 2 bases from V and 0 bases from J; bases unmatched to any gene: 10. In germline, CDR1 is SGHVS, CDR2 FNYEAQ. The CDR3 sequence: CASSLPTGACYSNQPQHF. CDR3 nucleotides: TGTGCCAGCAGCTTACCAACAGGGGCCTGCTATAGCAATCAGCCCCAGCATTTT.

The rearrangement uses TRBV11-2 and TRBJ1-3; 9 positions match TRBD1. The CDR3 covers 15 residues. V shed 4 bases and J 6 bases; nucleotides not matched to a gene: 7. Germline V gene lookup returns CDR1 SGHAT and CDR2 FQNNGV. For the CDR3, the DNA is TGTGCCAGCAGCTCCCGGACAGGGGTGGAAAACACCATATATTTT. Residues: CASSSRTGVENTIYF.

This clone occurred once. This sequence joins TRBV7-8 and TRBJ1-1; D is ambiguous. This CDR3 contains 14 residues. V shed 2 bases and J shed 1 base, with 8 bases lying between them. Germline V lookup: CDR1 SGHVS, CDR2 FQNEAQ. CDR3 loop: CASSLINGNTEAFF. The CDR3 DNA reads TGTGCCAGCAGCTTAATTAACGGGAACACTGAAGCTTTCTTT.

The rearrangement links TRBV4-1 to TRBJ2-4; 7 bases agree with TRBD2. Looked up from germline, CDR1 is MGHRA and CDR2 is YSYEKL. Trimming at V came to 3 bases and at J to 1 base, leaving 12 bases not matched to a gene. This CDR3 comprises 18 residues. The CDR3 DNA reads TGCGCCAGCAGCCAGGGGGAGGGAGGGCCTGTGGCCAAAAACATTCAGTACTTC. It yields the protein CASSQGEGGPVAKNIQYF.

This clone was seen once. The same CDR3 is also encoded by other DNA sequences in this sample. The chain recombines TRBV9 with TRBJ2-1; possibly TRBD1 for D (5 bases). Germline lookup yields CDR1 SGDLS and CDR2 YYNGEE. V was pared by 3 bases and J by 5 bases, with 9 bases between. The CDR3 extends over 13 amino acids. CDR3 loop: CASSATGNNEQFF. CDR3 in DNA: TGTGCCAGCAGCGCCACAGGAAACAATGAGCAGTTCTTC.

The V and J genes are TRBV19 and TRBJ2-1; D remains ambiguous. The CDR3 sequence is 11 residues long. In germline, CDR1 is LNHDA, CDR2 SQIVND (reference sequence). V lost 3 bases to trimming and J lost 8 bases, with 5 bases between them. The CDR3 spells CASSILYEQFF. The CDR3 DNA sequence: TGTGCCAGTAGTATTTTATATGAGCAGTTCTTC.

The chain couples TRBV2 to TRBJ1-5; TRBD1 matches 9 bases. From germline, CDR1 is SNHLY and CDR2 FYNNEI. CDR3 size: 15 residues. V lost 1 base, J lost 7 bases, and 5 bases stayed unmatched. The CDR3 region is CASSEGGTGRQPQHF. In nucleotides, the CDR3 is TGTGCCAGCAGTGAAGGAGGGACAGGGCGGCAGCCCCAGCATTTT.

The CDR3 DNA reads as TGTGCCAGCAGTCCCAACAGGGGGCGCGAGCAGTTCTTC. Its translation: CASSPNRGREQFF. The rearrangement links TRBV12-3 or TRBV12-4 to TRBJ2-1; TRBD1 matches at 9 bases. J was trimmed by 10 bases and V by 5 bases; bases with no gene match: 6. The CDR3 length is 13 residues.

The chain carries TRBV5-6 and TRBJ2-3; 7 positions match TRBD1. Unmatched junction bases numbered 4, after V lost 2 bases and J lost 1 base. Germline CDR1 SGHDT, CDR2 YYEEEE. This CDR3 spans 15 amino acids. The CDR3 region has the DNA TGTGCCAGCAGCTTAGACGGGACAGGCACAGATACGCAGTATTTT. Translating it yields CASSLDGTGTDTQYF. The full variable domain, completed using reference TRBV5-6 and TRBJ2-3, is DAGVTQSPTHLIKTRGQQVTLRCSPKSGHDTVSWYQQALGQGPQFIFQYYEEEERQRGNFPDRFSGHQFPNYSSELNVNALLLGDSALYLCASSLDGTGTDTQYFGPGTRLTVL.

CDR3 sequence reads: CASTGQGYNPQHF. The CDR3 DNA follows: TGTGCCAGTACGGGACAGGGATACAACCCCCAGCATTTT. This chain connects TRBV19 to TRBJ1-5, with TRBD1 matching 9 bases. CDR3 size: 13 residues. V was clipped by 7 bases and J by 10 bases; unmatched bases: 8. CDR1 is LNHDA, CDR2 SQIVND, per germline (reference sequence).

The chain is built from TRBV2 and TRBJ1-6, with 8 bases lining up with TRBD1. This CDR3 contains 14 residues. Trimming at V came to 6 bases and at J to 10 bases, leaving 8 bases not matched to a gene. The germline gives CDR1 SNHLY, CDR2 FYNNEI. CDR3 residues: CASRVLTGGSPLHF. In DNA, the CDR3 is TGTGCCAGCAGGGTCTTAACAGGGGGATCACCCCTCCACTTT. The full variable domain, with the rest looked up from reference TRBV2 and TRBJ1-6, is EPEVTQTPSHQVTQMGQEVILRCVPISNHLYFYWYRQILGQKVEFLVSFYNNEISEKSEIFDDQFSVERPDGSNFTLKIRSTKLEDSAMYFCASRVLTGGSPLHFGNGTRLTVT.

This chain joins TRBV5-1 and TRBJ1-1; D remains ambiguous. The CDR3 has 13 amino acids. Germline lookup yields CDR1 SGHRS and CDR2 YFSETQ. V lost 7 bases and J 4 bases, leaving 14 bases between the germline ends. CDR3 region: CASSNYGPTEAFF. The CDR3 DNA is TGCGCCAGCTCGAACTACGGCCCCACTGAAGCTTTCTTT.

This clone was detected only once. The chain joins TRBV27 to TRBJ2-7; a possible D gene is TRBD2 (6 bases). Germline values: CDR1 MNHEY, CDR2 SMNVEV (reference sequence). This CDR3 comprises 14 residues. The V end was cut by 4 bases, the J end by 3 bases, with 13 bases between. CDR3 loop: CASSSYGGRYEQYF. CDR3 in DNA: TGTGCCAGCAGTTCCTACGGGGGACGCTACGAGCAGTACTTC.

In this sample, this clone turned up once. The chain is built from TRBV7-9 and TRBJ2-5, with a weak D call TRBD2 (6 bases). V was trimmed by 5 bases and J by 4 bases, leaving 17 bases between them. This CDR3 is built from 15 residues. Per germline, CDR1 SEHNR and CDR2 FQNEAQ (reference sequence). The CDR3 region has the DNA TGTGCCAGCAGCCCCGGACGGGGGAGTAGAGAGACCCAGTACTTC. Its protein is CASSPGRGSRETQYF.

This chain connects TRBV9 to TRBJ1-5; 8 bases map to TRBD1. The CDR3 is made up of 16 amino acids. Germline CDR1 is SGDLS and CDR2 is YYNGEE. The V and J ends lost 4 bases and 0 bases, in that order; junction bases with no gene match: 6. This chain's CDR3 is CASSPWTGYSNQPQHF. The CDR3 DNA reads TGTGCCAGCAGCCCTTGGACAGGGTATAGCAATCAGCCCCAGCATTTT.

The J gene is TRBJ2-4, the V gene TRBV2, with D unclear. V was trimmed by 7 bases and J by 4 bases, leaving 14 bases between them. The length of the CDR3 is 14 residues. Germline V gives CDR1 SNHLY, CDR2 FYNNEI. The CDR3, as DNA: TGTGCCAGCAATGGTGCACAGAAAAAAAACATTCAGTACTTC. Translation: CASNGAQKKNIQYF.

In its sample, this clone was seen once. The rearrangement links TRBV3-1 (or the pseudogene TRBV3-2) to TRBJ2-7, with D possibly TRBD1 on 6 matching bases. The germline gives CDR1 LGHDT, CDR2 YNNKEL (reference sequence). V gave up 3 bases and J gave up 3 bases, with 33 bases separating them. The CDR3 extends over 21 amino acids. The CDR3 DNA reads TGTGCCAGCAGCCATTCCCTTCTCGTCCTCTCGCCAACAGGGAATAACTACGAGCAGTACTTC. Amino acids: CASSHSLLVLSPTGNNYEQYF.

The chain carries TRBV6-5 and TRBJ1-6; 10 bases are a match to TRBD1. Germline V gives CDR1 MNHEY, CDR2 SVGAGI. CDR3 size: 14 residues. V lost 6 bases and J lost 9; bases outside the gene matches: 5. The CDR3 DNA follows: TGTGCCAGCAGACCGGGACAGGGGCGTTCACCCCTCCACTTT. Translating it yields CASRPGQGRSPLHF.

This clone was found once. This chain uses TRBV5-8 with TRBJ2-5; the match to TRBD1 covers 7 bases. The CDR3 spans 17 residues. CDR1 and CDR2 from the germline V gene are SGHTS and YDEGEE. The V gene end was trimmed by 2 bases and the J gene end by 0 bases; junction bases not matched to a gene: 10. CDR3 loop: CASSFLGAGGDQETQYF. The CDR3 bases are TGTGCCAGCAGCTTTCTTGGGGCAGGGGGTGACCAAGAGACCCAGTACTTC.

The sample holds many counts of this clone. The chain recombines TRBV21-1 with TRBJ2-7; no DNA check was done on the table's D call, TRBD1. TRBV21-1 is flagged as a pseudogene. The CDR3 loop spans 14 amino acids. The CDR3 bases are TGTGCCAGCAGCAAACTTCAGGACAGGGACGAGCAGTACTTC. It yields the protein CASSKLQDRDEQYF.

This clone was seen once. This chain joins TRBV11-2 and TRBJ2-7; 8 positions match TRBD1. Germline CDR1 is SGHAT and CDR2 is FQNNGV. This CDR3 has 15 amino acids. Trimming took 4 bases from V and 4 from J; bases not matched to a gene: 9. In nucleotides, the CDR3 is TGTGCCAGCAGCTCTCAGACAGGGGACCGTTACGAGCAGTACTTC. Amino acids: CASSSQTGDRYEQYF.

The chain combines TRBV24-1 with TRBJ2-1, with 7 positions matching TRBD2. V lost 6 bases and J lost 2; bases outside the gene matches: 12. This CDR3 is 17 amino acids long. Per germline, CDR1 KGHDR and CDR2 SFDVKD. The CDR3 DNA follows: TGTGCCACCAGTCCAGGTTGGCGGGAGTGGGCCTACAATGAGCAGTTCTTC. Translating gives CATSPGWREWAYNEQFF.

Note on this clone: Other DNA sequences from this sample encode an identical CDR3 as well. V gene TRBV19 combines with J gene TRBJ2-7; 7 nucleotides match TRBD1. Germline V gene lookup returns CDR1 LNHDA and CDR2 SQIVND (reference sequence). V gave up 3 bases and J gave up 4 bases; unmatched junction bases: 6. This CDR3 has 14 residues. CDR3 region: CASSMAGGTYEQYF. The CDR3 DNA follows: TGTGCCAGTAGTATGGCAGGGGGTACTTACGAGCAGTACTTC.

The rearrangement links TRBV9 to TRBJ2-1; 7 bases are shared with TRBD2. The trim removed 0 bases at V and 3 bases at J, leaving 3 bases unmatched. The germline CDR1 and CDR2 sequences are SGDLS and YYNGEE. The CDR3 extends over 15 amino acids. CDR3 in DNA: TGTGCCAGCAGCGTAGGGCTAGCGGACTACAATGAGCAGTTCTTC. Translation gives CASSVGLADYNEQFF.

The chain recombines TRBV7-9 with TRBJ2-7; 11 nucleotides line up with TRBD1. With 5 bases clipped from V and 2 bases from J, the junction kept 5 bases outside the gene matches. CDR3 length: 15 amino acids. The germline V gene encodes CDR1 SEHNR and CDR2 FQNEAQ (reference sequence). The CDR3 spells CASSGTGGGAYEQYF. CDR3 sequence (DNA): TGTGCCAGCAGCGGGACAGGGGGAGGCGCCTACGAGCAGTACTTC.

This clone has only one observation. The chain uses TRBV7-2 and TRBJ1-2; unclear D gene. The germline V and J ends were trimmed by 3 bases and 2 bases, with 10 bases remaining between them. This CDR3 is built from 14 residues. Per the germline V gene, CDR1 is SGHTA and CDR2 is FQGNSA. CDR3 sequence reads: CASSFTPGNYGYTF. Here the CDR3 DNA reads TGTGCCAGCAGCTTCACCCCGGGGAACTATGGCTACACCTTC.